This T cell receptor (beta chain) comes out of a study of T cells in localized non-small cell lung cancer. Findings and caveats of the study: Highest T cell clonality was seen in uninvolved adjacent lung, surpassing that measured in tumor. Elevated circulating T cell density in blood was associated with longer overall survival. Across samples, adjacent lung featured a median around 60 of the top 100 tumor clones.

V dropped 10 bases and J dropped 5; count of bases not matched to a gene: 6. The germline V gene encodes CDR1 ENHRY and CDR2 SYGVKD. This CDR3 contains 13 residues. The protocol was immunoSEQ multiplex PCR, while the TCRdb copy is restricted to in-frame clones and leaves out a portion. The sample records about 17,000 clones, approximately 82% being singletons. A word on this clone: Antigen unknown.

This receptor was taken from a male donor at least 60 years old with stage III lung adenocarcinoma. The input for sequencing was peripheral blood, taken before any cancer treatment. The V and J genes are TRBV10-3 and TRBJ2-5, with 11 bases aligning to TRBD1. CDR3 sequence: CATRTGGRETQYF. CDR3 DNA sequence: TGTGCCACTCGGACAGGGGGCCGGGAGACCCAGTACTTC.